This TCR beta chain was sequenced during a study of T cell repertoires in cytomegalovirus infection. A single record per CDR3 protein comes from TCRdb applying MiXCR to the reads. The sample contains about 150,000 distinct CDR3 sequences, around a quarter of which appear only once. Trimming at V came to 5 bases and at J to 8 bases, leaving 5 bases not matched to a gene. The germline gives CDR1 MNHEY, CDR2 SMNVEV (reference sequence). The CDR3 consists of 13 residues. Sequenced sample: PBMCs. This sequence originates from a human donor in good health (CMV status not recorded). Some clones in this sample may be carry-over from other donors' samples. The J gene is TRBJ2-1, the V gene TRBV27; 8 bases fit TRBD1. This chain's CDR3 is CASSVTGVDEQFF. The CDR3 bases are TGTGCCAGCAGTGTGACAGGGGTCGATGAGCAGTTCTTC.